This entry lists 20 T cell receptor beta chains sequenced from one sample in a study of beta chain features in type 1 diabetes. The sequenced template was cDNA made from the entire isolated RNA. Using immunoSEQ multiplex PCR, the repertoire was profiled, and TCRdb retains in-frame clones only, with some absent. The sample lists about 160,000 clones, 7% to 10% occurring once. Sequencing was carried out using central memory CD4+ T cells from blood. The receptors stem from a woman aged 18-30 years in good health.

The chain uses TRBV9 and TRBJ2-3, with a possible D match to TRBD1 (5 bases). Germline V gene lookup returns CDR1 SGDLS and CDR2 YYNGEE. This CDR3 comprises 14 residues. The V end was cut by 4 bases, the J end by 2 bases, with 11 bases between. The CDR3 reads CASSTRQFTDTQYF. The CDR3 coding sequence is TGTGCCAGCAGCACACGACAGTTCACAGATACGCAGTATTTT.

This sequence joins TRBV2 and TRBJ1-2, with 7 bases lining up with TRBD1. From germline, CDR1 is SNHLY and CDR2 FYNNEI. After removal of 2 bases from V and 8 bases from J, the junction contained 11 bases not matched to a gene. CDR3 length: 15 amino acids. CDR3 coding DNA: TGTGCCAGCAGTGAAATCAGGACAGGAGATAGCGGCTACACCTTC. Translating it yields CASSEIRTGDSGYTF.

V is TRBV4-3 and J is TRBJ1-2; D is possibly TRBD1 (5 bases). V was cut by 2 bases and J by 4 bases, with 11 bases left in between. Germline CDR1 reads LGHNA; CDR2 reads YSLEER. The CDR3 spans 14 residues. CDR3: CASSQQKGPYGYTF. Written as DNA, the CDR3 is TGCGCCAGCAGCCAACAGAAGGGGCCCTATGGCTACACCTTC.

The V call is TRBV6-5, the J call TRBJ2-7; maybe TRBD2 (6 bases). V lost 5 bases and J 1 base, leaving 12 bases between the germline ends. Germline V gene sequence: CDR1 MNHEY, CDR2 SVGAGI. The CDR3 is made up of 14 amino acids. In DNA, the CDR3 is TGTGCCAGCAGTCGTGGGGCGGGATCCTACGAGCAGTACTTC. Its translation: CASSRGAGSYEQYF.

This clone has a handful of counts. The rearrangement joins TRBV25-1 to TRBJ2-5; a possible D gene is TRBD1 (6 bases). There are 11 residues in the CDR3. Germline V gene lookup returns CDR1 MGHDK and CDR2 SYGVNS. The V end lost 8 bases, the J end lost 4 bases, and 8 bases lay between the germline ends. In DNA, the CDR3 is TGTGCCAGCGGCAGGGGAGAGACCCAGTACTTC. Protein: CASGRGETQYF.

This clone was detected only a few times. The chain is built from TRBV30 and TRBJ2-7; 8 nucleotides line up with TRBD2. CDR1 and CDR2 from the germline V gene are GTSNPN and SVGIG (reference sequence). This CDR3 is 11 amino acids long. CDR3 protein: CAHGRGYEQYF. The CDR3 DNA reads TGTGCTCACGGGAGGGGCTACGAGCAGTACTTC.

This clone was counted only a few times. The rearrangement links TRBV7-9 to TRBJ2-7; 9 nucleotides agree with TRBD2. Germline V CDR1 and CDR2: SEHNR, FQNEAQ (reference sequence). The CDR3 totals 16 residues. J lost 6 bases, V lost 5 bases, and 14 bases had no gene match. CDR3 in DNA: TGTGCCAGCAGCCTCGGTAGCGGGAGCGGGTTTTTCGAGCAGTACTTC. This sequence encodes CASSLGSGSGFFEQYF.

This clone was recorded a few times. This chain joins TRBV30 and TRBJ1-1, with TRBD1 matching over 8 bases. This CDR3 comprises 13 residues. The J segment lost 6 bases and the V segment lost 5 bases, leaving 8 bases of the junction unmatched. Germline values: CDR1 GTSNPN, CDR2 SVGIG (reference sequence). CDR3 bases: TGTGCCTGGGGACAGGGTATGAGGTCTGAAGCTTTCTTT. This gives the protein CAWGQGMRSEAFF.

V and J are TRBV11-2 and TRBJ1-1, with D perhaps matching TRBD1 (6 bases). The CDR3 runs to 13 residues. Germline lookup yields CDR1 SGHAT and CDR2 FQNNGV. V lost 3 bases to trimming and J lost 8 bases, with 13 bases between them. The CDR3 nucleotides are TGTGCCAGCAGCTTCACTGGGACACCAGAAGCTTTCTTT. Amino acids: CASSFTGTPEAFF.

This clone was counted only a few times. The J gene is TRBJ2-5, the V gene TRBV5-1; TRBD1 agrees at 10 bases. The CDR3 runs to 15 residues. The junction had 10 bases not matched to a gene; V was cut back by 4 bases and J by 7 bases. Germline CDR1 reads SGHRS; CDR2 reads YFSETQ. CDR3 DNA: TGCGCCAGCAGCGGTGGACAGGGGGTGGCCGGGACCCAGTACTTC. Translating gives CASSGGQGVAGTQYF.

CDR3 nucleotides: TGCGCCAGCAGCTTAAGTAGCGGGATGGATGGCGAGCAGTACTTC. Amino acids: CASSLSSGMDGEQYF. The chain links TRBV5-1 to TRBJ2-7, with TRBD2 matching over 8 bases. The germline gives CDR1 SGHRS, CDR2 YFSETQ. This CDR3 spans 15 amino acids. The trim removed 2 bases at V and 6 bases at J, leaving 10 bases unmatched.

The chain employs TRBV7-3 and TRBJ2-7; TRBD2 agrees at 9 bases. In germline, CDR1 is SGHTA, CDR2 FQGTGA. There are 15 residues in the CDR3. The V and J ends lost 5 bases and 1 base, in that order; junction bases with no gene match: 6. CDR3 protein: CASSKGLASSYEQYF. CDR3 in DNA: TGTGCCAGCAGCAAAGGACTAGCGAGTTCCTACGAGCAGTACTTC.

This clone occurred a few times. The chain combines TRBV19 with TRBJ1-2; D is unclear. Germline V gene lookup returns CDR1 LNHDA and CDR2 SQIVND (reference sequence). CDR3 length equals 12 residues. V dropped 5 bases and J dropped 10 bases, with 14 bases sitting between them. CDR3 loop: CASSLFPRDYTF. The CDR3 DNA follows: TGTGCCAGTAGTCTATTCCCGAGGGACTACACCTTC.

The CDR3 sequence: CAWRGTGGTGELFF. CDR3 nucleotide sequence: TGTGCCTGGAGGGGGACAGGGGGCACCGGGGAGCTGTTTTTT. The genes are TRBV30 and TRBJ2-2; TRBD1 matches at 11 bases. Trimming cost V 3 bases and J 4 bases; bases outside gene matches: 1. Germline V lookup: CDR1 GTSNPN, CDR2 SVGIG (reference sequence). This CDR3 spans 14 amino acids.

The chain uses TRBV7-8 and TRBJ1-2; D is unclear. V was pared by 0 bases and J by 3 bases, with 11 bases between. Germline CDR1 and CDR2: SGHVS and FQNEAQ. CDR3 length: 15 residues. CDR3 DNA: TGTGCCAGCAGCTTAGCCCCAGGAAACTACTATGGCTACACCTTC. The encoded protein is CASSLAPGNYYGYTF.

This clone was seen a few times. The chain carries TRBV5-4 and TRBJ1-2; possibly TRBD1 for D (6 bases). V lost 4 bases and J 1 base, leaving 8 bases between the germline ends. The germline V gene encodes CDR1 SGHNT and CDR2 YYREEE (reference sequence). The CDR3 is made up of 13 amino acids. The CDR3 loop reads CASSTDSNYGYTF. CDR3 DNA sequence: TGTGCCAGCAGCACGGACAGTAACTATGGCTACACCTTC.

This clone has only a few counts. V and J are TRBV18 and TRBJ2-5, with D maybe TRBD1 (6 bases). CDR3 length equals 14 residues. Per germline, CDR1 KGHSH and CDR2 LQKENI. Deletions cut 4 bases from V and 2 bases from J, with 11 bases between. DNA of the CDR3: TGTGCCAGCTCACTTTCGGACAGTCAAGAGACCCAGTACTTC. It translates to CASSLSDSQETQYF.

The chain links TRBV30 to TRBJ2-5, with D possibly matching TRBD2 (5 bases). V lost 5 bases and J 3 bases, leaving 13 bases between the germline ends. This CDR3 comprises 13 residues. The germline V gene has CDR1 GTSNPN and CDR2 SVGIG (reference sequence). This CDR3 is CAWGGGSEETQYF. The CDR3 DNA reads TGTGCCTGGGGAGGAGGCTCGGAAGAGACCCAGTACTTC.

Only a few counts were recorded for this clone. V and J are TRBV12-5 and TRBJ2-1, with D possibly matching TRBD1 (6 bases). Germline loops: CDR1 LGHNT, CDR2 FRNRAP. V dropped 5 bases and J dropped 4 bases, with 21 bases sitting between them. The CDR3 totals 17 residues. CDR3 in DNA: TGTGCTAGTGGTGCGACGCCACGATCAGGGGCTTACAATGAGCAGTTCTTC. Amino acid sequence: CASGATPRSGAYNEQFF.

In this sample, this clone turned up a few times. V is TRBV6-5 and J is TRBJ2-3; D uncertain. Germline CDR1 and CDR2: MNHEY and SVGAGI. CDR3 length equals 13 residues. V shed 0 bases and J shed 7 bases, with 8 bases lying between them. Written as DNA, the CDR3 is TGTGCCAGCAGTTACTCGACTGGGTATACGCAGTATTTT. This gives the protein CASSYSTGYTQYF.